The present entry profiles one T cell receptor beta chain with its context. Its target is not known. The data were taken from a study of T-cell reconstitution after alpha-beta-depleted transplantation in children. Study-wide points: Reported findings indicate that, about two months after transplant, alpha-beta T cells came from several hundred expanded clones, which were derived from non-depleted graft cells. When one year had passed after transplant, most T-cell counts and diversity came from newly produced T cells. Certain patients had high TCRbeta diversity at day 60, and it came from recipient T cells and thymic progenitors that survived.

Library preparation (for TCRbeta) was performed with unique molecular identifiers. TCRdb re-called the PCR reads with MiXCR, one entry per CDR3 protein. The sample lists almost 600,000 distinct CDR3 sequences; roughly 30% were seen once. The germline V and J ends were trimmed by 7 bases and 4 bases, with 15 bases remaining between them. This CDR3 region has 14 residues. The chain carries TRBV12-3 or TRBV12-4 and TRBJ2-3; TRBD1 is a possible D gene (6 bases). The source material was PBMCs, sampled before TCRalphabeta/CD19-depleted stem cell transplant. This receptor was obtained from a boy in the first two years of life with Wiskott-Aldrich syndrome, due to receive a stem cell transplant. The chain's CDR3 is CASNSAGVSDTQYF. CDR3 DNA sequence: TGTGCCAGCAACAGCGCAGGGGTCTCAGATACGCAGTATTTT.